This T cell receptor beta chain is from a study of patients and donors after allogeneic stem cell transplantation. TCRdb redid the calling of the RT-PCR reads with MiXCR, one entry per CDR3 protein. The data contain 98,000 or so distinct CDR3 sequences, 35% to 45% of them singletons. Between the trimmed V and J ends, which lost 3 bases and 5 bases, there was a span of 15 bases. The CDR3 length is 15 residues. Looked up from germline, CDR1 is SGHDN and CDR2 is FVKESK. This clonotype was recorded a few times. V and J are TRBV14 and TRBJ2-3, with D perhaps matching TRBD2 (5 bases). The TCR originated in a human donor who was either an allogeneic HSCT recipient or a stem cell or donor lymphocyte infusion donor (not recorded which). It is not recorded whose cells these are; they may come from a transplant donor. Material for sequencing was blood, either unsorted or a sorted T cell fraction (not recorded which). Here the CDR3 reads CASSQRGPLIDTQYF. DNA for the CDR3: TGTGCCAGCAGCCAGCGCGGGCCGTTGATAGATACGCAGTATTTT.